This T cell receptor beta chain is from a study of blood T cell repertoires in COVID-19. At the level of the study: From the United States, Italy and Spain came samples of acute and convalescent COVID-19.

Patients from Seattle were sampled longitudinally, starting during active infection. Original processing methods: Using reference gene primer amplification, nucleated cell counts were estimated. Repertoires were generated with immunoSEQ multiplex PCR, while TCRdb's copy carries only in-frame clones and drops some. V, J and clone size are taken as reported in that table, and D and trimming were inferred from the DNA itself. The table records 150,000 to 200,000 clones, roughly 87% of them present only once. Trimming took off 2 bases at V and 6 bases at J, with 12 bases between the two ends. Germline assignment: CDR1 SGHRS and CDR2 YFSETQ. The CDR3 runs 15 residues.

The chain uses TRBV5-1 and TRBJ1-6, with D maybe TRBD1 (5 bases). Source material: peripheral blood. This TCR was sampled from a woman between 55 and 75 years old with COVID-19, enrolled during active disease. The CDR3 is CASSFSTGTNSPLHF. The CDR3 DNA reads as TGCGCCAGCAGCTTCTCTACAGGTACTAATTCACCCCTCCACTTT.